Listed below are T cell receptor beta chains from one sample, sequenced in a study of blood T cell repertoires in COVID-19. Generated by immunoSEQ multiplex PCR, the TCRdb table keeps only in-frame clones and is missing some. The table includes approximately 150,000 clones, 87% detected once. The material sequenced was PBMCs or T cells enriched from blood (not recorded which). Receptors originate from a woman between 40 and 55 years old who had been exposed to COVID-19. CDR3s include the opening cysteine and the closing phenylalanine or tryptophan. D genes are given only for firm matches.

TRBJ1-3	TRBV4-2	-	CASSQDLGGISGNTIYF	TGTGCCAGCAGCCAAGATCTGGGGGGGATCTCTGGAAACACCATATATTTT
TRBJ2-3	TRBV7-9	TRBD2	CASSLYTRGGASTQYF	TGTGCCAGCAGCTTGTATACCCGCGGGGGGGCGTCTACGCAGTATTTT
TRBJ2-5	TRBV3-1/TRBV3-2	TRBD2	CASSQGGTRQETQYF	TGTGCCAGCAGCCAAGGGGGGACTAGACAAGAGACCCAGTACTTC
TRBJ1-4	TRBV27	TRBD1	CASSSDQGANEKLFF	TGTGCCAGCAGTTCCGACCAGGGGGCGAATGAAAAACTGTTTTTT
TRBJ2-2	TRBV28	TRBD2	CASSFGLAWGSGELFF	TGTGCCAGCAGTTTCGGACTAGCTTGGGGGTCCGGGGAGCTGTTTTTT
TRBJ1-5	TRBV6-5	-	CASSRQTSNQPQHF	TGTGCCAGCAGTCGACAGACGAGCAATCAGCCCCAGCATTTT
TRBJ2-7	TRBV7-6	TRBD1	CASSLAGTGEYEQYF	TGTGCCAGCAGCTTAGCCGGGACAGGGGAGTACGAGCAGTACTTC
TRBJ2-7	TRBV7-2	TRBD2	CASSLGRLAGVLSYEQYF	TGTGCCAGCAGCTTAGGTAGACTAGCGGGAGTTTTATCCTACGAGCAGTACTTC
TRBJ1-6	TRBV5-1	-	CASSLGGFAGNSPLHF	TGCGCCAGCAGCTTGGGCGGGTTCGCTGGGAATTCACCCCTCCACTTT
TRBJ1-2	TRBV5-4	TRBD1	CASSWGTGTGDGYTF	TGTGCCAGCTCTTGGGGGACCGGGACAGGGGATGGCTACACCTTC
TRBJ2-7	TRBV20-1	-	CSAMAGGEQYF	TGCAGTGCTATGGCCGGGGGAGAGCAGTACTTC